This T cell receptor beta chain derives from a study of OX40 agonist ivuxolimab in advanced cancers. Only in-frame clones appear in the TCRdb table, and some are missing; sequencing was by immunoSEQ multiplex PCR. Among tens of thousands of clones listed, approximately 89% were seen once. The input for sequencing was CD4+ or CD8+ T cells sorted from blood, taken in a trial of the OX40 agonist ivuxolimab. The TCR originated in an adult with an advanced solid tumor such as melanoma, head and neck, liver or kidney cancer.

CDR3 nucleotide sequence: TGCGCCAGCAGCTTGAGGGCTTCTGGGGCCAACGTCCTGACTTTC. Encoded protein: CASSLRASGANVLTF. The gene calls are TRBV5-1 and TRBJ2-6, with D uncertain. The CDR3 contains 15 residues. Germline lookup yields CDR1 SGHRS and CDR2 YFSETQ. V was cut by 1 base and J by 1 base, with 6 bases left in between.